This T cell receptor (beta chain) was recorded in a study of T cell clonotyping in hematopoietic cell transplantation. CDR1 MNHNS and CDR2 SASEGT come from the germline V gene. The CDR3 totals 14 residues. V was shortened by 5 bases and J by 5 bases, with 13 bases between the two germline ends. This table comes from immunoSEQ multiplex PCR, and its TCRdb copy is limited to in-frame clones, with some not included. The table lists approximately 10,000 clones, about half of them singletons. This chain links TRBV6-1 with TRBJ1-5, with D tentatively TRBD1 (5 bases). This sample comprised peripheral blood mononuclear cells, obtained 100 days after allogeneic stem cell transplant. This receptor was identified in a female patient aged 50 to 60 who had an allogeneic stem cell transplant from an unrelated donor, so the T cells may come from the graft donor. Some clones in this sample may be carry-over from other donors' samples. The CDR3 DNA sequence: TGTGCCAGCAGTTCTGAGGACAACTATCAGCCCCAGCATTTT. As protein: CASSSEDNYQPQHF.